This record concerns one T cell receptor beta chain sequence. This receptor's antigen is unknown. One end of the junction is discordant with germline, which a read error may explain. This specimen comes from a study of T cell repertoires in cytomegalovirus infection (dated by TCRdb to the late 2010s). With respect to the entire study: Because public TCR beta signatures pointed to carriage of CMV infection together with the matching HLA type, the HLA type of each donor mattered for the analysis.

Sequencing took place on an Illumina HiSeq 1500. The public reads were reprocessed in TCRdb via fastp at Q25 and MiXCR, keeping in-frame beta chains. Entries are consolidated by CDR3 protein sequence, retaining the most common genes and DNA. Across this sample there are 600,000 to 800,000 distinct CDR3 sequences, with approximately 24% seen only once. Clones ranked in the top ten supply approximately 8.2% of the sample. The CDR3, from cysteine to phenylalanine, totals 14 residues. CDR3 DNA only is kept here, 42 bases in frame from base 1. CDR1 is given as SGHVS and CDR2 as FNYEAQ, both from the germline V gene. Study-level results and caveats: Cumulative frequency of public TCR beta family members discriminated carriers of CMV infection plus the relevant HLA type in this cohort and an independent 352-donor cohort. The ex vivo response was dominated by HLA-C-restricted CMV-specific TCR beta clonotypes, which also provided the single most frequent clonotype in two of eight donors.

The V and J genes are TRBV7-6 and TRBJ2-2; the D segment could be TRBD2, given 5 matching bases. The material sequenced was CD8+ T cells from PBMCs. The source of this sequence is a human donor in good health (CMV status not recorded). Some clones in this sample may be carry-over from other donors' samples. The CDR3 in this case is CASSLGTITGVLFF. The nucleotide sequence reads TGTGCCAGCAGCCTCGGTACCATCACCGGGGTGCTGTTTTTT.